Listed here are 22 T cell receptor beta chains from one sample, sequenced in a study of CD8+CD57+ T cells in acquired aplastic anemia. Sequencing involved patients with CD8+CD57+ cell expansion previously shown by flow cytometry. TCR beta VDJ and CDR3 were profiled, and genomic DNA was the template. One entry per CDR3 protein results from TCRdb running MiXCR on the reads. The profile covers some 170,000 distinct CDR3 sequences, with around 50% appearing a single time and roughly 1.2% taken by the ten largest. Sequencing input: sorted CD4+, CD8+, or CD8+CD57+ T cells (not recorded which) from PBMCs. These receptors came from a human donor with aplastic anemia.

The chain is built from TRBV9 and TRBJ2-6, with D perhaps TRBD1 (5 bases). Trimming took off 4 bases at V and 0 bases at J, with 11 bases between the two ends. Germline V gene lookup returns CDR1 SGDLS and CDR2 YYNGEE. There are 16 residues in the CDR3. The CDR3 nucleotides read TGTGCCAGCAGCACCCACAGGAGCTCTGGGGCCAACGTCCTGACTTTC. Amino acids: CASSTHRSSGANVLTF. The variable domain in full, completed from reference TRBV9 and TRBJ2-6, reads DSGVTQTPKHLITATGQRVTLRCSPRSGDLSVYWYQQSLDQGLQFLIQYYNGEERAKGNILERFSAQQFPDLHSELNLSSLELGDSALYFCASSTHRSSGANVLTFGAGSRLTVL.

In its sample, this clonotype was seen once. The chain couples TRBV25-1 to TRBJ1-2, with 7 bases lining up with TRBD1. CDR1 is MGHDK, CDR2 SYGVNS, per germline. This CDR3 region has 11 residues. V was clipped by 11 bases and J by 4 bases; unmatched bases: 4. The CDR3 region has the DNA TGTGCCCGACAGGGTAGCTATGGCTACACCTTC. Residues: CARQGSYGYTF.

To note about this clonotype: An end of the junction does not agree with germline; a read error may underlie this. The CDR3 DNA is TGTGCCAGCAGTCGGGGACGGGCGAACACTGAAGTTTTCTTT. Translated, it gives CASSRGRANTEVFF. The V and J genes are TRBV12-3 or TRBV12-4 and TRBJ1-1; D might be TRBD1 (5 bases). CDR3 length: 14 residues.

CDR3 region: CASSPHPETQYF. The CDR3, as DNA: TGTGCCAGCAGCCCCCACCCGGAGACCCAGTACTTC. The chain couples TRBV7-9 to TRBJ2-5; D ambiguous. The CDR3 is made up of 12 amino acids. Germline V gene data show CDR1 as SEHNR and CDR2 as FQNEAQ (reference sequence). V was clipped by 5 bases and J by 5 bases, with 9 bases between them.

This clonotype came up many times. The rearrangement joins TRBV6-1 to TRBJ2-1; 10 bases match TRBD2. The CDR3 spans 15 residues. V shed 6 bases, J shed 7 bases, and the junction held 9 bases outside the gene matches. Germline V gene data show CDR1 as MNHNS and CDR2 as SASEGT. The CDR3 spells CASRDRLAGRNEQFF. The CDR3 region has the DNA TGTGCCAGCAGAGATCGACTAGCGGGCCGGAATGAGCAGTTCTTC.

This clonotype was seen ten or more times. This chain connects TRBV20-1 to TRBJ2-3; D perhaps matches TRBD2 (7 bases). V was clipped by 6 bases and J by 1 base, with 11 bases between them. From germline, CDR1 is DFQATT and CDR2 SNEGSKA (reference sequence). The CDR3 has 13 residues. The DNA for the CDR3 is TGCAGTGCCGAGGGGGGGGGCACAGATACGCAGTATTTT. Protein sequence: CSAEGGGTDTQYF.

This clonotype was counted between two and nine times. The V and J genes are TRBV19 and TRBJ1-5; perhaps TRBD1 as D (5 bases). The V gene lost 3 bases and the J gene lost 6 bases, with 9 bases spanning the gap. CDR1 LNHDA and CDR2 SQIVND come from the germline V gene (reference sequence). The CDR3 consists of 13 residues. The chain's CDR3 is CASSMGLGQPQHF. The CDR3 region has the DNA TGTGCCAGTAGTATGGGGCTTGGTCAGCCCCAGCATTTT. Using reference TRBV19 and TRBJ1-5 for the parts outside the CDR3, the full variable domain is DGGITQSPKYLFRKEGQNVTLSCEQNLNHDAMYWYRQDPGQGLRLIYYSQIVNDFQKGDIAEGYSVSREKKESFPLTVTSAQKNPTAFYLCASSMGLGQPQHFGDGTRLSIL.

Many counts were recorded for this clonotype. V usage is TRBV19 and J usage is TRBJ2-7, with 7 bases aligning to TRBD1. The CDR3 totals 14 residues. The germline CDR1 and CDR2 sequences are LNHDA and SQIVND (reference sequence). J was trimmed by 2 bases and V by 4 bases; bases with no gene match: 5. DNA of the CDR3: TGTGCCAGTAGTACATCGACAGGGACCTACGAGCAGTACTTC. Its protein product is CASSTSTGTYEQYF. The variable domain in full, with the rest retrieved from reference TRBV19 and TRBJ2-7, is DGGITQSPKYLFRKEGQNVTLSCEQNLNHDAMYWYRQDPGQGLRLIYYSQIVNDFQKGDIAEGYSVSREKKESFPLTVTSAQKNPTAFYLCASSTSTGTYEQYFGPGTRLTVT.

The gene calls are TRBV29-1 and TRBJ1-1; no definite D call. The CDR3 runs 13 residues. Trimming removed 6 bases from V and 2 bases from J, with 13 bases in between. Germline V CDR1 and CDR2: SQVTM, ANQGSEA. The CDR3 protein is CSVRRAINTEAFF. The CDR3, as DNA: TGCAGCGTCCGAAGGGCCATCAACACTGAAGCTTTCTTT.

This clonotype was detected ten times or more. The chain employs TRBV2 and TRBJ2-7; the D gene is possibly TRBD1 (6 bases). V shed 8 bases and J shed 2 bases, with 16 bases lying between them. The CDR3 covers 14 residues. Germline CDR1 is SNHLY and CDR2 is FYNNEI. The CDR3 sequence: CASGSGQGPYEQYF. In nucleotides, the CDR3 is TGTGCCAGCGGATCGGGACAAGGTCCCTACGAGCAGTACTTC.

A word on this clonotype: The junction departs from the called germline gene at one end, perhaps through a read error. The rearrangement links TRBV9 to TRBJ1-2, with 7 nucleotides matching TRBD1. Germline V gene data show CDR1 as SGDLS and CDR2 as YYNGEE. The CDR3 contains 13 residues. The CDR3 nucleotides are TGTGCCGGCAGCCGTGAGGGGGCGTATGGCTACACCTTC. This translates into CAGSREGAYGYTF.

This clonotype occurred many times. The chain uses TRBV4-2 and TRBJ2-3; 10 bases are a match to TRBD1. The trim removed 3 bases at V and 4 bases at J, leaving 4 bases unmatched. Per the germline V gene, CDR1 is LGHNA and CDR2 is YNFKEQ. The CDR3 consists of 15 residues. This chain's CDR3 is CASSQVGTGADTQYF. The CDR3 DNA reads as TGTGCCAGCAGCCAGGTAGGGACAGGGGCAGATACGCAGTATTTT.

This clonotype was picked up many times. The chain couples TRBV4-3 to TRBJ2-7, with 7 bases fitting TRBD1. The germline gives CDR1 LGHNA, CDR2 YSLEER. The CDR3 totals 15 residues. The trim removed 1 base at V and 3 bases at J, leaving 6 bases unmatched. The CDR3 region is CASSQGAGGNYEQYF. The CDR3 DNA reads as TGCGCCAGCAGCCAAGGGGCAGGGGGTAACTACGAGCAGTACTTC.

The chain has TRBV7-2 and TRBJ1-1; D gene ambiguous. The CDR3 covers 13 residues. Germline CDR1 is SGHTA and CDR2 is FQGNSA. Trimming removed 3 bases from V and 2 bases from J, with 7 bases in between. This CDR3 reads CASSLELNTEAFF. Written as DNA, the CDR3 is TGTGCCAGCAGCTTGGAGTTAAACACTGAAGCTTTCTTT.

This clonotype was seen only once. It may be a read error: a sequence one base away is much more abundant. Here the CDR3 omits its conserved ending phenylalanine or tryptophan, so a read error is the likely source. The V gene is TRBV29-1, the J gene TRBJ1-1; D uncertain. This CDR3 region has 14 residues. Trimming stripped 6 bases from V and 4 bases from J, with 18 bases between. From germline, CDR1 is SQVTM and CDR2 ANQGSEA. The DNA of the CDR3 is TGCAGCGTGAGGACTGTTATGTTGATCACTGAAGCTTTCTCT. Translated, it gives CSVRTVMLITEAFS.

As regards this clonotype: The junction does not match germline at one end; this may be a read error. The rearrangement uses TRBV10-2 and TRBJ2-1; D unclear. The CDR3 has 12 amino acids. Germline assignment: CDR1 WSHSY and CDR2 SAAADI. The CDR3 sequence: CASSGGVGEQCF. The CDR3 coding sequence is TGCGCCAGCAGTGGTGGTGTTGGTGAGCAGTGCTTC.

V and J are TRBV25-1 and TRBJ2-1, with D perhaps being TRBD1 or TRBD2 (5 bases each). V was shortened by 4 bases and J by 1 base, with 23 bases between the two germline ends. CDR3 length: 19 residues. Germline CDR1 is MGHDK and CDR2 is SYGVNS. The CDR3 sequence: CASSARGRLRQTSYNEQFF. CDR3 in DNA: TGTGCCAGCAGTGCCCGGGGCCGTCTCCGACAAACGTCCTACAATGAGCAGTTCTTC.

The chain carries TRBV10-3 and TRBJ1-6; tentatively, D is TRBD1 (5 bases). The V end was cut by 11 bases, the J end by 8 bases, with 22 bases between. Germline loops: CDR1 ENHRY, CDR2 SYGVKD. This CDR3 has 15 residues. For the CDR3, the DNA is TGTGCCTCAGGACAAATGGGCCGGGGAGATTCACCCCTCCACTTT. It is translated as CASGQMGRGDSPLHF.

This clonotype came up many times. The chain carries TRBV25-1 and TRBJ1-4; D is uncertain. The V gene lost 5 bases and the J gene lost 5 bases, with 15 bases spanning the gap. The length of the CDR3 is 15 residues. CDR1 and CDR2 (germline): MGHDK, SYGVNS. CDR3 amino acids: CASSTMSVRNEKLFF. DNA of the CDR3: TGTGCCAGCAGTACAATGTCAGTAAGGAATGAAAAACTGTTTTTT.

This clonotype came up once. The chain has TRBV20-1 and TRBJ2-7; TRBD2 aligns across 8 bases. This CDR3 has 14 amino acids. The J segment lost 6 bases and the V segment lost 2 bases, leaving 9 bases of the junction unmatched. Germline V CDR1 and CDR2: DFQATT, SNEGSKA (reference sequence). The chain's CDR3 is CSARWALAGTEQYF. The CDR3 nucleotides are TGCAGTGCTAGATGGGCTCTAGCGGGTACCGAGCAGTACTTC.

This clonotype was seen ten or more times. In nucleotides, the CDR3 is TGCAGTGCTAGAGGGGGGCAGGGTTGGGAGACCCAGTACTTC. This gives the protein CSARGGQGWETQYF. V gene TRBV20-1 combines with J gene TRBJ2-5; maybe TRBD1 (6 bases). CDR1 DFQATT and CDR2 SNEGSKA come from the germline V gene (reference sequence). V shed 1 base and J shed 5 bases, with 14 bases lying between them. This CDR3 has 14 amino acids.

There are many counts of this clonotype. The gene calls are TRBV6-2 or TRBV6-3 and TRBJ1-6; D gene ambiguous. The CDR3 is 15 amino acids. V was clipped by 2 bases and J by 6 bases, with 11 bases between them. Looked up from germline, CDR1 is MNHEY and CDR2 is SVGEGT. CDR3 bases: TGTGCCAGCAGTTACGGGCTCCGCGGTAATTCACCCCTCCACTTT. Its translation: CASSYGLRGNSPLHF.